Given below is one T cell receptor beta chain in context. Its antigen is unknown. Assay used: immunoSEQ multiplex PCR; TCRdb lists only in-frame clones, some missing. The sample has about 120,000 clones, around 87% seen once. The source of the sample is a study of T cell responses to AZD1222 COVID-19 vaccine. Study-wide results and caveats: White British ancestry dominated among donors, who included more females, and clonal diversity was possibly underestimated. AZD1222 recipients seropositive at baseline numbered only 5 or 6. Spike-specific TCR breadth rose after two AZD1222 doses, and depth rose as well.

The CDR3 extends over 15 amino acids. With 5 bases removed from V and 7 bases from J, the gap between germline ends came to 21 bases. The chain employs TRBV5-3 and TRBJ2-5; D tentatively fits TRBD1 or TRBD2 (5 bases each). TRBV5-3 has ORF status, its function being uncertain. The clonotype originates from an adult in good health. The specimen comprised peripheral blood, sampled on day 0 of AZD1222 vaccination. DNA of the CDR3: TGTGCCAGAAGGACAGCAGGACTTTCCTGGGGGACCCAGTACTTC. Translated: CARRTAGLSWGTQYF.